The following is a T cell receptor (beta chain) sequence with its context. Its antigen remains unknown. The sample originates from a study of CD8 T cells in ankylosing spondylitis. Germline V lookup: CDR1 SGDLS, CDR2 YYNGEE. The junction had 14 bases not matched to a gene; V was cut back by 4 bases and J by 3 bases. There are 18 residues in the CDR3. General observations from the study: For ankylosing spondylitis blood, a TCR beta motif of seven to nine highly homologous variants appeared characteristic.

Using its own MiXCR run on the 5' RACE reads, TCRdb lists one record per CDR3 protein. Of about 540,000 distinct CDR3 sequences listed, roughly 12% are singletons. The sequence came from a male donor with ankylosing spondylitis. The chain carries TRBV9 and TRBJ2-4; 9 nucleotides match TRBD1. Sequenced: blood, either unsorted or a sorted T cell fraction (not recorded which). DNA of the CDR3: TGTGCCAGCAGCCCGGGACAGGGTCCCTTCTCGGTCAAAAACATTCAGTACTTC. This gives the protein CASSPGQGPFSVKNIQYF.